The T cell receptor beta chain under discussion was sequenced for a study of T cell repertoires in cytomegalovirus infection. About the research overall: The study used recently identified HLA-C-restricted and well-studied HLA-B-restricted CMV epitopes. General study findings and limits: HLA-C-restricted, CMV-specific TCR beta clonotypes were dominant ex vivo.

TCRdb reprocessed the reads with MiXCR, giving one entry per CDR3 protein. The table lists roughly 990,000 distinct CDR3 sequences, under 40% of them singletons. The ends lost 6 bases at V and 4 bases at J; junction bases unmatched: 7. The CDR3 totals 15 residues. Germline CDR1 MNHEY, CDR2 SMNVEV (reference sequence). Note on this clonotype: Its antigen is not known.

The chain carries TRBV27 and TRBJ2-1; 9 positions agree with TRBD2. This sequence was found in a human donor in good health (CMV status not recorded). Some clones in this sample may be carry-over from other donors' samples. This material consisted of cultured CD8+ T cells from PBMCs, taken from culture after CMV antigen stimulation. The CDR3 reads CASRQRGVEYNEQFF. The CDR3 DNA reads TGTGCCAGCAGGCAGCGGGGGGTTGAATACAATGAGCAGTTCTTC.